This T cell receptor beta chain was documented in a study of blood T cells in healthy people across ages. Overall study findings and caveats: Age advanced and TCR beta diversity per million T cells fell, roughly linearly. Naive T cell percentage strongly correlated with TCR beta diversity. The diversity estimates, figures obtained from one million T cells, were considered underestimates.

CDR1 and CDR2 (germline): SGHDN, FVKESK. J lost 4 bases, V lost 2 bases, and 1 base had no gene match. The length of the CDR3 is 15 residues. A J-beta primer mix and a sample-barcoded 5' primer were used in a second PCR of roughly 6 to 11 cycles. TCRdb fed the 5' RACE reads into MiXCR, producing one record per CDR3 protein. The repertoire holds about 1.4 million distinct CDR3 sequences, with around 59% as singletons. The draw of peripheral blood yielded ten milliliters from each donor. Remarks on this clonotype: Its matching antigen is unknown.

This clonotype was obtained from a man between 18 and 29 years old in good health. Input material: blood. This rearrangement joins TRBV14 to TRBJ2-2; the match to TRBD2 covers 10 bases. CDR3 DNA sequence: TGTGCCAGCAGCCAATGGACTAGCGGCACCGGGGAGCTGTTTTTT. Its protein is CASSQWTSGTGELFF.